This T cell receptor (beta chain) was identified in a study of blood T cell repertoires in COVID-19. Study background: The United States, Italy and Spain supplied acute and convalescent COVID-19 samples. PBMCs, B-cell-depleted T cells, or T cells provided the cDNA or gDNA that made up the material.

In the original workflow: Reference gene primers were amplified, and this amplification served to estimate nucleated cell counts. Sequencing was performed with immunoSEQ multiplex PCR; in TCRdb, only in-frame clones are kept and a portion is missing. That table supplies the V and J calls and clone size; D and trimming were determined from the DNA. The sample lists about 330,000 clones, about nine tenths seen once, with around 10% in the top ten. Seattle's enrolled individuals joined amid active infection and were then monitored longitudinally. The CDR3 has 16 amino acids. Germline V gives CDR1 MDHEN, CDR2 SYDVKM. V was pared by 6 bases and J by 0 bases, with 11 bases of the junction left unmatched.

Sequencing was done on a sample of peripheral blood. The TCR sequence derives from a man aged 25 to 45 with COVID-19, enrolled during active disease. The chain employs TRBV28 and TRBJ2-7; 7 bases align to TRBD1. The CDR3 protein is CASSRDRVEYSYEQYF. The CDR3 region has the DNA TGTGCCAGCAGCAGAGACAGGGTAGAGTACTCCTACGAGCAGTACTTC.